This is a list of T cell receptor beta chains from one sample in a study of blood T cell repertoires in COVID-19. This table comes from immunoSEQ multiplex PCR, and its TCRdb copy is limited to in-frame clones, with some not included. The sample has some 70,000 clones, over 80% seen once; the top ten hold around 6.7%. Sequencing input: peripheral blood. Receptors were obtained from an elderly woman with active COVID-19. The CDR3 runs from the conserved cysteine through the conserved F or W. The order of the fields is clone size, D gene, V gene, J gene, CDR3 DNA, CDR3 protein. The D gene is left open where the match is weak. Clone size is shown for a subset of rows, as once, few, many or a class of expanded clone.

abundance: NA
d_gene: NA
v_gene: TRBV12-3/TRBV12-4
j_gene: TRBJ1-4
CDR3nt: TGTGCCAGCACCCAACTAGCTAATGAAAAACTGTTTTTT
CDR3aa: CASTQLANEKLFF

abundance: NA
d_gene: TRBD2
v_gene: TRBV5-1
j_gene: TRBJ2-3
CDR3nt: TGCGCCAGCAGCTCCACTAGCGGCAGCACAGATACGCAGTATTTT
CDR3aa: CASSSTSGSTDTQYF

abundance: NA
d_gene: NA
v_gene: TRBV19
j_gene: TRBJ2-1
CDR3nt: TGTGCCAGTACCCAAGTAGCGGAAGGCGCCTACAATGAGCAGTTCTTC
CDR3aa: CASTQVAEGAYNEQFF

abundance: NA
d_gene: TRBD1
v_gene: TRBV18
j_gene: TRBJ1-5
CDR3nt: TGTGCCAGCTCAGAACAGGGGGCCAGCAATCAGCCCCAGCATTTT
CDR3aa: CASSEQGASNQPQHF

abundance: NA
d_gene: TRBD2
v_gene: TRBV24-1
j_gene: TRBJ2-1
CDR3nt: TGTGCCACCAGTGATTCCCTAGCGGGAGTAGGGGATGAGCAGTTCTTC
CDR3aa: CATSDSLAGVGDEQFF

abundance: NA
d_gene: TRBD1
v_gene: TRBV7-6
j_gene: TRBJ1-2
CDR3nt: TGTGCCAGCAGCCCCCAGGACAGGAGGAACTATGGCTACACCTTC
CDR3aa: CASSPQDRRNYGYTF

abundance: once
d_gene: NA
v_gene: TRBV25-1
j_gene: TRBJ2-7
CDR3nt: TGTGCCAGCAGTGTCGGGTACTACGAGCAGTACTTC
CDR3aa: CASSVGYYEQYF

abundance: few
d_gene: TRBD2
v_gene: TRBV29-1
j_gene: TRBJ2-1
CDR3nt: TGCAGCGCATTTGGACTAGAGAACTACAATGAGCAGTTCTTC
CDR3aa: CSAFGLENYNEQFF

abundance: NA
d_gene: TRBD2
v_gene: TRBV4-3
j_gene: TRBJ2-2
CDR3nt: TGCGCCAGCAGCCAGAGCGGGAGCTTTGTCGGGGAGCTGTTTTTT
CDR3aa: CASSQSGSFVGELFF

abundance: once
d_gene: TRBD2
v_gene: TRBV7-2
j_gene: TRBJ2-7
CDR3nt: TGTGCCAGCAGACGGACTAGCGGATTCTACGAGCAGTACTTC
CDR3aa: CASRRTSGFYEQYF

abundance: NA
d_gene: TRBD2
v_gene: TRBV5-1
j_gene: TRBJ2-7
CDR3nt: TGCGCCAGCAGCTTGGACGGGAGGGTCTACGAGCAGTACTTC
CDR3aa: CASSLDGRVYEQYF

abundance: few
d_gene: NA
v_gene: TRBV12-3/TRBV12-4
j_gene: TRBJ2-7
CDR3nt: TGTGCCAGCAGTTTTACAGGGTACGAGCAGTACTTC
CDR3aa: CASSFTGYEQYF

abundance: NA
d_gene: TRBD1
v_gene: TRBV5-1
j_gene: TRBJ2-5
CDR3nt: TGCGCCAGCAGCCGACTTCCGGGACAGGGCTTCCAAGAGACCCAGTACTTC
CDR3aa: CASSRLPGQGFQETQYF

abundance: NA
d_gene: NA
v_gene: TRBV19
j_gene: TRBJ1-4
CDR3nt: TGTGCCAGTAGTTACAACAGGAGGGATGAAAAACTGTTTTTT
CDR3aa: CASSYNRRDEKLFF

abundance: NA
d_gene: TRBD1
v_gene: TRBV2
j_gene: TRBJ1-4
CDR3nt: TGTGCCAGCAGTGAACGACAGGGGGCGCGCGGTGAAAAACTGTTTTTT
CDR3aa: CASSERQGARGEKLFF

abundance: NA
d_gene: NA
v_gene: TRBV27
j_gene: TRBJ2-6
CDR3nt: TGTGCCAGCAGTGCCTTCCAAGCACCAGGGGCCAACGTCCTGACTTTC
CDR3aa: CASSAFQAPGANVLTF

abundance: once
d_gene: TRBD1
v_gene: TRBV7-2
j_gene: TRBJ2-7
CDR3nt: TGTGCCAGCAGCATTCGACAGGGAACCTACGAGCAGTACTTC
CDR3aa: CASSIRQGTYEQYF

abundance: NA
d_gene: TRBD2
v_gene: TRBV11-2
j_gene: TRBJ2-2
CDR3nt: TGTGCCAGCAGCTTACAAGCGGGAGGGAACACCGGGGAGCTGTTTTTT
CDR3aa: CASSLQAGGNTGELFF

abundance: NA
d_gene: NA
v_gene: TRBV29-1
j_gene: TRBJ2-3
CDR3nt: TGCAGCGCCTACAGGGCAGATACGCAGTATTTT
CDR3aa: CSAYRADTQYF

abundance: NA
d_gene: NA
v_gene: TRBV5-1
j_gene: TRBJ1-6
CDR3nt: TGCGCCAGCAGCTTGGCCGGGGGGGTTTCACCCCTCCACTTT
CDR3aa: CASSLAGGVSPLHF

abundance: NA
d_gene: NA
v_gene: TRBV28
j_gene: TRBJ2-2
CDR3nt: TGTGCCAGCAGTTCGGGACTCCTATCCGGGGAGCTGTTTTTT
CDR3aa: CASSSGLLSGELFF

abundance: NA
d_gene: NA
v_gene: TRBV6-5
j_gene: TRBJ1-3
CDR3nt: TGTGCCAGCAGTTTAACAGGGAACACCATATATTTT
CDR3aa: CASSLTGNTIYF

abundance: NA
d_gene: NA
v_gene: TRBV6-1
j_gene: TRBJ2-7
CDR3nt: TGTGCCAGCAGTGATTCCCCGAGAAGGCAGGACTACGAGCAGTACTTC
CDR3aa: CASSDSPRRQDYEQYF

abundance: NA
d_gene: TRBD2
v_gene: TRBV9
j_gene: TRBJ2-3
CDR3nt: TGTGCCAGCAGCGTAGATCTAGCGGGAGTAGATACGCAGTATTTT
CDR3aa: CASSVDLAGVDTQYF

abundance: NA
d_gene: TRBD2
v_gene: TRBV30
j_gene: TRBJ2-1
CDR3nt: TGTGCCTGGAGTGGTAGCCCTAGCGGGAGTATCTTTGAGCAGTTCTTC
CDR3aa: CAWSGSPSGSIFEQFF

abundance: NA
d_gene: TRBD2
v_gene: TRBV4-2
j_gene: TRBJ2-2
CDR3nt: TGTGCCAGCAGCCAAAAACTAGCGGGGGGCTCGAACACCGGGGAGCTGTTTTTT
CDR3aa: CASSQKLAGGSNTGELFF

abundance: NA
d_gene: NA
v_gene: TRBV10-1
j_gene: TRBJ2-1
CDR3nt: TGCGCCAGACCAGGGGCAGGGCTTGAGCAGTTCTTC
CDR3aa: CARPGAGLEQFF

abundance: NA
d_gene: TRBD1
v_gene: TRBV12-3/TRBV12-4
j_gene: TRBJ1-2
CDR3nt: TGTGCCAGCAGCCGAGGGACAGGGGATGGCTACACCTTC
CDR3aa: CASSRGTGDGYTF

abundance: few
d_gene: NA
v_gene: TRBV19
j_gene: TRBJ2-2
CDR3nt: TGTGCCAGTAGTATCCTCTCGGGGAACACCGGGGAGCTGTTTTTT
CDR3aa: CASSILSGNTGELFF

abundance: once
d_gene: TRBD2
v_gene: TRBV6-2/TRBV6-3
j_gene: TRBJ2-7
CDR3nt: TGTGCCAGCAGTTACCAGGTAGCGGGAGGATGGTACTTC
CDR3aa: CASSYQVAGGWYF

abundance: NA
d_gene: NA
v_gene: TRBV24-1
j_gene: TRBJ2-2
CDR3nt: TGTGCCACCAGTATACAGGATCCTTCCAACACCGGGGAGCTGTTTTTT
CDR3aa: CATSIQDPSNTGELFF

abundance: NA
d_gene: NA
v_gene: TRBV5-5
j_gene: TRBJ2-2
CDR3nt: TGTGCCAGCAGCACACAGGGAGTAATAATCACCGGGGAGCTGTTTTTT
CDR3aa: CASSTQGVIITGELFF

abundance: NA
d_gene: NA
v_gene: TRBV2
j_gene: TRBJ2-2
CDR3nt: TGTGCCAGCAGTGAAGAGGGGGACACCGGGGAGCTGTTTTTT
CDR3aa: CASSEEGDTGELFF

abundance: NA
d_gene: NA
v_gene: TRBV7-2
j_gene: TRBJ2-5
CDR3nt: TGTGCCAGCAGCTTAGCGATTGTGGGAGGGGGAGAGACCCAGTACTTC
CDR3aa: CASSLAIVGGGETQYF

abundance: NA
d_gene: TRBD1
v_gene: TRBV6-6
j_gene: TRBJ1-2
CDR3nt: TGTGCCAGCAGCCGAAGACCGGGACAGGGGGCAAGTAGCGGCTACACCTTC
CDR3aa: CASSRRPGQGASSGYTF

abundance: NA
d_gene: NA
v_gene: TRBV11-1
j_gene: TRBJ1-1
CDR3nt: TGTGCCAGCAGCTTATGGCAGGGCACTGAAGCTTTCTTT
CDR3aa: CASSLWQGTEAFF

abundance: NA
d_gene: NA
v_gene: TRBV20-1
j_gene: TRBJ2-3
CDR3nt: TGCAGTGCTAGTGGTGGGGGGATCACAGATACGCAGTATTTT
CDR3aa: CSASGGGITDTQYF

abundance: NA
d_gene: NA
v_gene: TRBV11-2
j_gene: TRBJ2-7
CDR3nt: TGTGCCAGCAGGCGTCTGGGACAACCCTACGAGCAGTACTTC
CDR3aa: CASRRLGQPYEQYF

abundance: NA
d_gene: NA
v_gene: TRBV4-3
j_gene: TRBJ1-1
CDR3nt: TGCGCCAGCAGCCAAGATCCCGGGGGTCGGACTGAAGCTTTCTTT
CDR3aa: CASSQDPGGRTEAFF

abundance: NA
d_gene: NA
v_gene: TRBV2
j_gene: TRBJ2-7
CDR3nt: TGTGCCAGCACCTTTAGCCGAAGCTCCTACGAGCAGTACTTC
CDR3aa: CASTFSRSSYEQYF

abundance: once
d_gene: TRBD1
v_gene: TRBV27
j_gene: TRBJ1-5
CDR3nt: TGTGCCAGCAGGGGCGGGACAGGGGGACCTTTGAGCAATCAGCCCCAGCATTTT
CDR3aa: CASRGGTGGPLSNQPQHF

abundance: once
d_gene: NA
v_gene: TRBV11-3
j_gene: TRBJ2-2
CDR3nt: TGTGCCAGCAGCCCCATGTTCCATAACACCGGGGAGCTGTTTTTT
CDR3aa: CASSPMFHNTGELFF

abundance: NA
d_gene: NA
v_gene: TRBV30
j_gene: TRBJ1-5
CDR3nt: TGTGCCTGGAGTGGGGGGAGGGATAGTCAGCCCCAGCATTTT
CDR3aa: CAWSGGRDSQPQHF

abundance: NA
d_gene: NA
v_gene: TRBV19
j_gene: TRBJ2-7
CDR3nt: TGTGCCAGTAGTCCTCAGGGGCCGGGATTGTTTTCTACCTACGAGCAGTACTTC
CDR3aa: CASSPQGPGLFSTYEQYF

abundance: few
d_gene: NA
v_gene: TRBV4-3
j_gene: TRBJ1-2
CDR3nt: TGCGCCAGCAGCCAAGTGCTGGGGGGACGGGGCTACACCTTC
CDR3aa: CASSQVLGGRGYTF

abundance: NA
d_gene: NA
v_gene: TRBV5-1
j_gene: TRBJ1-1
CDR3nt: TGCGCCAGCAGCTTGGGACACATGAACACTGAAGCTTTCTTT
CDR3aa: CASSLGHMNTEAFF

abundance: NA
d_gene: TRBD1
v_gene: TRBV7-6
j_gene: TRBJ1-5
CDR3nt: TGTGCCAGCAGCTTAGGTGGCAGGGGGGAAAGTCCCCAGCATTTT
CDR3aa: CASSLGGRGESPQHF

abundance: NA
d_gene: TRBD1
v_gene: TRBV27
j_gene: TRBJ2-7
CDR3nt: TGTGCCAGCAGGAGGGCCGGGACAGGGTTGTACGAGCAGTACTTC
CDR3aa: CASRRAGTGLYEQYF

abundance: few
d_gene: NA
v_gene: TRBV9
j_gene: TRBJ1-5
CDR3nt: TGTGCCAGCAGGGGAGATGATCAGCCCCAGCATTTT
CDR3aa: CASRGDDQPQHF

abundance: NA
d_gene: TRBD2
v_gene: TRBV7-6
j_gene: TRBJ2-1
CDR3nt: TGTGCCAGCAGCTTGCGGGAGGGCCCATACAATGAGCAGTTCTTC
CDR3aa: CASSLREGPYNEQFF

abundance: NA
d_gene: NA
v_gene: TRBV18
j_gene: TRBJ2-6
CDR3nt: TGTGCCAGCTCACCCTTAAATCCTGGGGCCAACGTCCTGACTTTC
CDR3aa: CASSPLNPGANVLTF

abundance: NA
d_gene: TRBD1
v_gene: TRBV10-3
j_gene: TRBJ1-4
CDR3nt: TGTGCCATCAGTCAGGACAGGGGGCCCGAAGCTGAAAAACTGTTTTTT
CDR3aa: CAISQDRGPEAEKLFF

abundance: NA
d_gene: TRBD1
v_gene: TRBV7-8
j_gene: TRBJ1-5
CDR3nt: TGTGCCAGCAGCTTAAGACAGGGCGGACAGCCCCAGCATTTT
CDR3aa: CASSLRQGGQPQHF

abundance: NA
d_gene: TRBD1
v_gene: TRBV6-5
j_gene: TRBJ2-5
CDR3nt: TGTGCCAGCAGTCGGGACAGGGGACAAGAGACCCAGTACTTC
CDR3aa: CASSRDRGQETQYF

abundance: NA
d_gene: NA
v_gene: TRBV28
j_gene: TRBJ2-5
CDR3nt: TGTGCCAGCAAAAAGGGGGGGCGGGAGACCCAGTACTTC
CDR3aa: CASKKGGRETQYF

abundance: NA
d_gene: TRBD1
v_gene: TRBV7-9
j_gene: TRBJ1-2
CDR3nt: TGTGCCAGCAGCTTTAGGGACAGGGGCAATGTTAACTATGGCTACACCTTC
CDR3aa: CASSFRDRGNVNYGYTF

abundance: NA
d_gene: NA
v_gene: TRBV5-4
j_gene: TRBJ2-3
CDR3nt: TGTGCCAGCAGCTTGGTCAGGGGATCAGATGCGCAGTATTTT
CDR3aa: CASSLVRGSDAQYF

abundance: NA
d_gene: TRBD2
v_gene: TRBV27
j_gene: TRBJ2-5
CDR3nt: TGTGCCAGCAGTTTATCCCCTGGGGGAGGGAGGCGAGGAGAGACCCAGTACTTC
CDR3aa: CASSLSPGGGRRGETQYF